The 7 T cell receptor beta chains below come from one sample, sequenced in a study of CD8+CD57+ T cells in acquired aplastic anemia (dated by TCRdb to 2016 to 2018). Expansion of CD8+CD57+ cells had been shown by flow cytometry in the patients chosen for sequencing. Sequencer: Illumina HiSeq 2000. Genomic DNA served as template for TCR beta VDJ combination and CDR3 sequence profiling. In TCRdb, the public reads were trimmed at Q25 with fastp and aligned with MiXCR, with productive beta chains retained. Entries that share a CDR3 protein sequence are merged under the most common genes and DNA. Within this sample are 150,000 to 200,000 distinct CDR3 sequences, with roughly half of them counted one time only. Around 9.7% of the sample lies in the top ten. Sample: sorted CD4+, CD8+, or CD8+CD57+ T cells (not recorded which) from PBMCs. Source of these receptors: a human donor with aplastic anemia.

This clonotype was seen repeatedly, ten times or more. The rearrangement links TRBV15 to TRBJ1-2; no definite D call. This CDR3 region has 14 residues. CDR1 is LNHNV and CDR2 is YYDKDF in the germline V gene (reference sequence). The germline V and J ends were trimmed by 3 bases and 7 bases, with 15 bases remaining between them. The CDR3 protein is CATSSLGPPGGYTF. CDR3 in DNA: TGTGCCACCAGCAGCCTCGGACCCCCGGGTGGCTACACCTTC.

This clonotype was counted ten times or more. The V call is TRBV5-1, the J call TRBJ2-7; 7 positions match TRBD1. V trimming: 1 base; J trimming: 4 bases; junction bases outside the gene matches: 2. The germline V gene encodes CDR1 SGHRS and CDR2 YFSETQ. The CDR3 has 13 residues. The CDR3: CASSLIQGYEQYF. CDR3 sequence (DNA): TGCGCCAGCAGCTTGATACAGGGGTACGAGCAGTACTTC.

CDR3: CASRKGHSSYEQYF. The CDR3, as DNA: TGTGCCAGCAGAAAAGGACACAGCTCCTACGAGCAGTACTTC. J is TRBJ2-7 and V is TRBV12-3 or TRBV12-4; weak D call: TRBD1 (5 bases). Trimming shortened V by 6 bases and J by 0 bases, and 12 bases separated the two germline ends. The CDR3 totals 14 residues.

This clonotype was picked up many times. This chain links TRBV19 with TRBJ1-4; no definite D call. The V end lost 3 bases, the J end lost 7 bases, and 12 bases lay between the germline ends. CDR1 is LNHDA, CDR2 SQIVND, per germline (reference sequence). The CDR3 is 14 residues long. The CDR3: CASSMNVRSEKLFF. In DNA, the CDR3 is TGTGCCAGTAGTATGAACGTCAGGAGTGAAAAACTGTTTTTT.

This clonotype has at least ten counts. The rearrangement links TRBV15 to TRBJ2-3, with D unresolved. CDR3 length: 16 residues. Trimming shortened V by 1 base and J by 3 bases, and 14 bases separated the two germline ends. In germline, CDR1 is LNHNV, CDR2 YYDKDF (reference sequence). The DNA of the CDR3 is TGTGCCACCAGCAGAGGTCTTCATCTTTCAACAGATACGCAGTATTTT. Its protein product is CATSRGLHLSTDTQYF.

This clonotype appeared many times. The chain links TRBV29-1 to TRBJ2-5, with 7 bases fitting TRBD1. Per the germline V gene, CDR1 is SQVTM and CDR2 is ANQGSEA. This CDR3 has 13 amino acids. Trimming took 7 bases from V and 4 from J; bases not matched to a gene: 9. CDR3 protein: CSGRKGAGETQYF. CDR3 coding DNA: TGCAGCGGTCGGAAGGGGGCAGGAGAGACCCAGTACTTC.

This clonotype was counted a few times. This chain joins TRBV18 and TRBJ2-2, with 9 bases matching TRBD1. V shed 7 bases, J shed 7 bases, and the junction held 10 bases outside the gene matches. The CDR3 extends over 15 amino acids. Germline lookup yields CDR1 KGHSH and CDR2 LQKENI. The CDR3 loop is CASLDRDRVIGELFF. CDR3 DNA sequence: TGTGCCAGCTTAGACCGGGACAGGGTCATCGGGGAGCTGTTTTTT. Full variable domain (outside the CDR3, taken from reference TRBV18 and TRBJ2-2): NAGVMQNPRHLVRRRGQEARLRCSPMKGHSHVYWYRQLPEEGLKFMVYLQKENIIDESGMPKERFSAEFPKEGPSILRIQQVVRGDSAAYFCASLDRDRVIGELFFGEGSRLTVL.